This T cell receptor beta chain originates from a study of blood T cell repertoires in COVID-19. In the source study's methods: Amplification of reference gene primers was used by the study to estimate nucleated cell counts. Data came from immunoSEQ multiplex PCR; TCRdb stores just in-frame clones and leaves some out. The DNA was the basis for D and trimming; V, J and clone size are from that table. Among 200,000 to 250,000 clones listed, about 85% were seen once. Germline V gene sequence: CDR1 SGHVS, CDR2 FQNEAQ. The length of the CDR3 is 14 residues. V lost 5 bases to trimming and J lost 0 bases; unmatched junction nucleotides: 2.

The V gene is TRBV7-8, the J gene TRBJ1-2, with 8 bases that match TRBD1. The specimen sequenced was peripheral blood. The receptor was isolated from a woman older than 75 with active or convalescent COVID-19. The CDR3 bases are TGTGCCAGCAGCGGGACAGGCTCTAACTATGGCTACACCTTC. It specifies CASSGTGSNYGYTF.